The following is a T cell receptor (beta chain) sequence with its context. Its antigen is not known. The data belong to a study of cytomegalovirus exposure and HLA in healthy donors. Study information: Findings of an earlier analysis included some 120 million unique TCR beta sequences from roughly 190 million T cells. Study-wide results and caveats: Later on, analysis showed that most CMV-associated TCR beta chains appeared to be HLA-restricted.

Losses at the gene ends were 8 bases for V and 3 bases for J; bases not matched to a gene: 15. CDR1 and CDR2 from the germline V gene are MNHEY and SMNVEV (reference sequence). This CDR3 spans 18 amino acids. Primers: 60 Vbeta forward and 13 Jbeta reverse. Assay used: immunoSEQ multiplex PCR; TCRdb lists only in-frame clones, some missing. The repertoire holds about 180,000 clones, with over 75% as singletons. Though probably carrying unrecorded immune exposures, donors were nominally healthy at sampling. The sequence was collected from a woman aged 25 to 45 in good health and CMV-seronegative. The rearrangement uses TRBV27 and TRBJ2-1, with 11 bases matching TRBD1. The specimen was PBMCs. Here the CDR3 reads CASAPPDRGLGGYNEQFF. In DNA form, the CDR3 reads TGTGCCAGCGCTCCCCCGGACAGGGGGCTAGGTGGCTACAATGAGCAGTTCTTC.